This T cell receptor (beta chain) was documented in a study of regulatory T cells in long-lasting Graves disease. Looking at the study overall: By definition, persistent Graves' disease involved antithyroid drugs for over 5 years alongside positive TSH receptor antibodies. General study findings and limits: New patients shared fewer public clonotypes (over 900) than persistent patients did (about 3,000).

Time point given: persistent/refractory GD, antithyroid drugs over 5 years with positive TRAb. The TCR library was made from RNA that had been extracted from PBMCs in TRIzol. The length of the CDR3 is 13 residues. Germline assignment: CDR1 MDHEN and CDR2 SYDVKM. The junction had 9 bases not matched to a gene; V was cut back by 4 bases and J by 10 bases. Construction of the TCR beta libraries employed iRepertoire HTBI primers in conjunction with Arm-PCR of CDR3 regions. TCRdb reprocessed the multiplex PCR reads via MiXCR and lists one record per CDR3 protein. The sample comprises roughly 360,000 distinct CDR3 sequences, roughly 25% of which are singletons, and less than 30% rests with the top ten. This clonotype was picked up many times. Its target is not known.

This chain uses TRBV28 with TRBJ1-1, with 7 bases identical to TRBD1. The origin of this receptor is a woman aged 40 to 50 with Graves disease. The sequencing used peripheral blood mononuclear cells (PBMCs), collected when the disease was refractory, from a patient treated with antithyroid drugs. CDR3: CASSSTGTRVAFF. In DNA, the CDR3 is TGTGCCAGCAGTTCGACAGGGACCAGGGTAGCTTTCTTT.